Following are 24 T cell receptor beta chains from one sample sequenced in a study of cytomegalovirus exposure and HLA in healthy donors. PCR used 60 Vbeta primers and 13 Jbeta primers. The data were produced by immunoSEQ multiplex PCR, yet TCRdb's version contains in-frame clones alone and is incomplete. Of fewer than 200,000 clones listed, under 85% were seen once; the top ten hold 4.5% to 5.5%. Source material: PBMCs. These receptor sequences come from a woman aged 18-29 years in good health and CMV-seropositive.

The gene calls are TRBV2 and TRBJ2-6; 7 bases map to TRBD2. Germline V gene lookup returns CDR1 SNHLY and CDR2 FYNNEI. The trim removed 3 bases at V and 1 base at J, leaving 9 bases unmatched. CDR3 length equals 18 residues. CDR3 sequence: CASSEEGGTFSGANVLTF. The CDR3 DNA follows: TGTGCCAGCAGTGAGGAGGGAGGGACTTTTTCTGGGGCCAACGTCCTGACTTTC. Together with reference TRBV2 and TRBJ2-6, the CDR3 gives the full variable domain: EPEVTQTPSHQVTQMGQEVILRCVPISNHLYFYWYRQILGQKVEFLVSFYNNEISEKSEIFDDQFSVERPDGSNFTLKIRSTKLEDSAMYFCASSEEGGTFSGANVLTFGAGSRLTVL.

As DNA, the CDR3 is TGTGCCAGCAGTTTCGGGACTAGCCCCTACACAGATACGCAGTATTTT. This sequence encodes CASSFGTSPYTDTQYF. The rearrangement uses TRBV27 and TRBJ2-3, with 9 nucleotides matching TRBD2. Germline values: CDR1 MNHEY, CDR2 SMNVEV (reference sequence). V trimming: 3 bases; J trimming: 2 bases; junction bases outside the gene matches: 6. The CDR3 sequence is 16 residues long.

This clone is a singleton in its sample. The chain has TRBV5-5 and TRBJ2-2; TRBD2 is a possible D gene (6 bases). Between the trimmed V and J ends, which lost 7 bases and 1 base, there was a span of 11 bases. In germline, CDR1 is SGHKS, CDR2 YYEKEE (reference sequence). The CDR3 has 14 residues. This CDR3 is CASFRELNTGELFF. The CDR3 DNA sequence: TGTGCCAGCTTCCGGGAGCTGAACACCGGGGAGCTGTTTTTT.

This chain connects TRBV18 to TRBJ1-1, with a tentative D call TRBD1 (5 bases). V lost 1 base and J lost 1, with 16 bases in between. The CDR3 runs to 17 residues. Germline CDR1 and CDR2: KGHSH and LQKENI. The CDR3 loop reads CASSPLDLGRSNTEAFF. The CDR3 DNA is TGTGCCAGCTCACCACTTGATCTGGGGCGCTCGAACACTGAAGCTTTCTTT. The full variable domain, its missing parts supplied by reference TRBV18 and TRBJ1-1, is NAGVMQNPRHLVRRRGQEARLRCSPMKGHSHVYWYRQLPEEGLKFMVYLQKENIIDESGMPKERFSAEFPKEGPSILRIQQVVRGDSAAYFCASSPLDLGRSNTEAFFGQGTRLTVV.

Only a few counts were recorded for this clone. The rearrangement links TRBV6-1 to TRBJ2-6, with D hard to call. Trimming shortened V by 6 bases and J by 2 bases, and 11 bases separated the two germline ends. Germline CDR1 MNHNS, CDR2 SASEGT. CDR3 size: 15 residues. The CDR3 loop is CASSLAPTGANVLTF. As DNA, the CDR3 is TGTGCCAGCAGCCTCGCCCCTACTGGGGCCAACGTCCTGACTTTC.

This rearrangement joins TRBV2 to TRBJ2-5; TRBD1 matches 8 bases. V lost 10 bases to trimming and J lost 13 bases; unmatched junction nucleotides: 17. CDR3 length: 13 residues. Germline loops: CDR1 SNHLY, CDR2 FYNNEI. The CDR3 nucleotides are TGTGCCACCGGGGTAGAACAGGGGGTTCCTCGGTACTTC. It yields the protein CATGVEQGVPRYF.

The chain recombines TRBV4-1 with TRBJ2-7; 8 bases fit TRBD1. The germline gives CDR1 MGHRA, CDR2 YSYEKL. The CDR3 sequence is 14 residues long. V lost 5 bases to trimming and J lost 4 bases; unmatched junction nucleotides: 7. The CDR3 nucleotides are TGCGCCAGCAGCGACACAGGGGGGCTATACGAGCAGTACTTC. Its translation is CASSDTGGLYEQYF.

The chain couples TRBV4-3 to TRBJ2-7; D perhaps matches TRBD1 (6 bases). The CDR3 runs 15 residues. V gave up 0 bases and J gave up 4 bases, with 13 bases separating them. Germline V lookup: CDR1 LGHNA, CDR2 YSLEER. The CDR3 spells CASSQDIDRIYEQYF. The CDR3 nucleotides are TGCGCCAGCAGCCAAGATATCGACAGGATTTACGAGCAGTACTTC.

This clone was recorded a few times. Within the sample, other DNA sequences also encode this same CDR3. The chain is built from TRBV6-7 and TRBJ2-7, with TRBD1 matching 9 bases. TRBV6-7 is labeled an ORF, and its function is uncertain. With V trimmed by 0 bases and J by 9 bases, 18 bases remained unmatched. The CDR3 covers 18 residues. The CDR3 nucleotides are TGTGCCAGCAGTTACTCCCCCCCCGGGACAGGGAGGGGTAAGGTGCAGTACTTC. It specifies CASSYSPPGTGRGKVQYF.

The chain recombines TRBV5-1 with TRBJ1-2; 7 bases align to TRBD1. Germline trimming cut 2 bases from V and 5 bases from J; bases unmatched to any gene: 9. Germline CDR1 is SGHRS and CDR2 is YFSETQ. This CDR3 is 15 amino acids long. The CDR3 protein is CASSLRQGMGYGYTF. In DNA, the CDR3 is TGCGCCAGCAGCTTACGACAGGGAATGGGTTATGGCTACACCTTC. Based on the CDR3 plus reference TRBV5-1 and TRBJ1-2, the full variable domain is KAGVTQTPRYLIKTRGQQVTLSCSPISGHRSVSWYQQTPGQGLQFLFEYFSETQRNKGNFPGRFSGRQFSNSRSEMNVSTLELGDSALYLCASSLRQGMGYGYTFGSGTRLTVV.

This clone showed up just once. The chain recombines TRBV27 with TRBJ1-2; D might be TRBD1 (5 bases). V lost 4 bases to trimming and J lost 0 bases, with 12 bases between them. CDR3 length: 15 residues. Germline V gene sequence: CDR1 MNHEY, CDR2 SMNVEV (reference sequence). CDR3 loop: CASSSIGGSNYGYTF. Here the CDR3 DNA reads TGTGCCAGCAGTTCTATCGGGGGTTCTAACTATGGCTACACCTTC.

This clone has only one observation. The chain combines TRBV28 with TRBJ1-4, with D possibly matching TRBD1 (5 bases). Germline-derived CDR1 and CDR2 are MDHEN and SYDVKM. Between the trimmed V and J ends, which lost 2 bases and 5 bases, there was a span of 12 bases. The CDR3 length is 15 residues. This CDR3 reads CASSLKVGLNEKLFF. In DNA, the CDR3 is TGTGCCAGCAGTTTAAAAGTGGGACTAAATGAAAAACTGTTTTTT. The full variable domain, rest sourced from reference TRBV28 and TRBJ1-4, is DVKVTQSSRYLVKRTGEKVFLECVQDMDHENMFWYRQDPGLGLRLIYFSYDVKMKEKGDIPEGYSVSREKKERFSLILESASTNQTSMYLCASSLKVGLNEKLFFGSGTQLSVL.

The gene calls are TRBV6-5 and TRBJ2-7, with TRBD2 matching 9 bases. The germline gives CDR1 MNHEY, CDR2 SVGAGI. Unmatched junction bases numbered 3, after V lost 7 bases and J lost 5 bases. The CDR3 has 12 residues. The CDR3 loop reads CASKRGADEQYF. The CDR3 DNA is TGTGCCAGCAAGCGGGGGGCGGACGAGCAGTACTTC.

At least ten counts were recorded for this clone. The genes are TRBV7-2 and TRBJ1-5; 7 bases are a match to TRBD1. The CDR3 is made up of 18 amino acids. Germline CDR1 and CDR2: SGHTA and FQGNSA. V shed 1 base, J shed 0 bases, and the junction held 9 bases outside the gene matches. The CDR3 region is CASSLGGTVSYSNQPQHF. CDR3 in DNA: TGTGCCAGCAGCTTAGGAGGGACAGTTTCATATAGCAATCAGCCCCAGCATTTT.

The rearrangement joins TRBV9 to TRBJ2-3, with D maybe TRBD1 (8 bases). Trimming took 0 bases from V and 3 from J, leaving 14 bases between them. The CDR3 is 16 amino acids. From germline, CDR1 is SGDLS and CDR2 YYNGEE. The CDR3 reads CASSVVQGGPTDTQYF. The CDR3 bases are TGTGCCAGCAGCGTAGTACAGGGGGGGCCTACAGATACGCAGTATTTT.

The V gene is TRBV9, the J gene TRBJ1-2; D not resolved. This CDR3 contains 13 residues. Germline CDR1 reads SGDLS; CDR2 reads YYNGEE. Trimming cost V 0 bases and J 6 bases, with 9 bases left between them. The CDR3: CASSVDYGHGYTF. The CDR3, as DNA: TGTGCCAGCAGCGTAGATTATGGCCATGGCTACACCTTC.

The V and J genes are TRBV14 and TRBJ1-1; the D gene is possibly TRBD1 (6 bases). CDR3 length equals 15 residues. Trimming pared 0 bases from V and 3 bases from J, leaving 11 bases between. Germline values: CDR1 SGHDN, CDR2 FVKESK. CDR3 region: CASSQDVGAYTEAFF. The CDR3 region has the DNA TGTGCCAGCAGCCAAGATGTGGGGGCCTACACTGAAGCTTTCTTT.

This rearrangement joins TRBV18 to TRBJ1-5; D ambiguous. V gave up 1 base and J gave up 0 bases, with 7 bases separating them. CDR1 and CDR2 (germline): KGHSH, LQKENI. There are 15 residues in the CDR3. The CDR3 DNA reads TGTGCCAGCTCACCACTTCAGGTTAGCAATCAGCCCCAGCATTTT. Its protein product is CASSPLQVSNQPQHF.

The chain combines TRBV11-3 with TRBJ2-2; 8 bases align to TRBD1. CDR1 and CDR2 from the germline V gene are SGHNT and YENEEA. The V segment lost 6 bases and the J segment 4 bases; nucleotides outside the gene matches: 7. CDR3 length: 15 residues. CDR3 region: CASSPDRGGTGELFF. The CDR3 coding sequence is TGTGCCAGCAGTCCTGACAGGGGAGGCACCGGGGAGCTGTTTTTT.

The chain recombines TRBV25-1 with TRBJ1-2, with 8 bases lining up with TRBD1. Germline-derived CDR1 and CDR2 are MGHDK and SYGVNS. There are 14 residues in the CDR3. Trimming cost V 8 bases and J 2 bases; bases outside gene matches: 7. The CDR3 region is CASSRTGWNYGYTF. DNA of the CDR3: TGTGCCAGCTCCCGGACAGGGTGGAACTATGGCTACACCTTC.

V usage is TRBV28 and J usage is TRBJ1-2; D gene unclear. Between the trimmed V and J ends, which lost 2 bases and 8 bases, there was a span of 9 bases. Germline values: CDR1 MDHEN, CDR2 SYDVKM. The CDR3 contains 12 residues. The CDR3 DNA sequence: TGTGCCAGCAGTTTAACCTGGCCCGGCTACACCTTC. Translating gives CASSLTWPGYTF.

V usage is TRBV29-1 and J usage is TRBJ1-5, with a tentative D call TRBD1 (5 bases). The CDR3 is made up of 15 amino acids. V lost 2 bases and J lost 2, with 13 bases in between. Germline CDR1 reads SQVTM; CDR2 reads ANQGSEA. CDR3 region: CSVEPRDFGNQPQHF. CDR3 nucleotides: TGCAGCGTTGAACCCAGGGATTTTGGCAATCAGCCCCAGCATTTT.

J is TRBJ1-1 and V is TRBV25-1; possible D gene TRBD1, 6 bases. CDR1 MGHDK and CDR2 SYGVNS come from the germline V gene. V lost 5 bases and J 5 bases, leaving 9 bases between the germline ends. The length of the CDR3 is 12 residues. The CDR3, as DNA: TGTGCCAGCAGTAAAGGGGGAACTGAAGCTTTCTTT. Translated: CASSKGGTEAFF.

V and J are TRBV10-3 and TRBJ1-1; TRBD1 agrees at 9 bases. J was trimmed by 1 base and V by 6 bases; bases with no gene match: 9. The germline gives CDR1 ENHRY, CDR2 SYGVKD. The CDR3 covers 16 residues. The chain's CDR3 is CAISKAGQGTNTEAFF. For the CDR3, the DNA is TGTGCCATCAGCAAAGCCGGACAGGGGACGAACACTGAAGCTTTCTTT.